This is a list of T cell receptor beta chains from one sample in a study of blood T cell repertoires in COVID-19. Produced via immunoSEQ multiplex PCR; TCRdb's table is partial and in-frame only. The sample records approximately 170,000 clones, approximately 90% being singletons. Input material: peripheral blood. The source is a man aged 45-65 years who had recovered from COVID-19. Both conserved end residues are part of each CDR3. D genes are given only for firm matches. Clone size is not always given. Where it is, it says once, few, many or a class for expanded clones.

J: TRBJ2-7
D: NA
size: NA
V: TRBV19
CDR3: CASSISASLSYEQYF
DNA: TGTGCCAGTAGTATTAGCGCCAGCCTTTCCTACGAGCAGTACTTC

J: TRBJ2-7
D: TRBD2
size: NA
V: TRBV7-2
CDR3: CASSLVGGRVSSGEQYF
DNA: TGTGCCAGCAGCTTGGTCGGCGGGAGGGTGTCGTCCGGGGAGCAGTACTTC

J: TRBJ1-5
D: NA
size: NA
V: TRBV19
CDR3: CASTVGRSNQPQHF
DNA: TGTGCCAGTACAGTGGGCCGAAGCAATCAGCCCCAGCATTTT

J: TRBJ1-1
D: TRBD1
size: NA
V: TRBV18
CDR3: CASSPRTGNTEAFF
DNA: TGTGCCAGCTCACCTCGGACAGGGAACACTGAAGCTTTCTTT

J: TRBJ1-2
D: NA
size: NA
V: TRBV9
CDR3: CASSPANYGYTF
DNA: TGTGCCAGCAGCCCAGCTAACTATGGCTACACCTTC

J: TRBJ2-7
D: NA
size: few
V: TRBV6-1
CDR3: CASSEEISYEQYF
DNA: TGTGCCAGCAGTGAAGAAATCAGTTACGAGCAGTACTTC

J: TRBJ2-7
D: NA
size: few
V: TRBV11-2
CDR3: CASSLISGVAYEQYF
DNA: TGTGCCAGCAGCTTAATTAGCGGAGTGGCCTACGAGCAGTACTTC

J: TRBJ1-1
D: NA
size: NA
V: TRBV5-1
CDR3: CASSIGRGVKTEAFF
DNA: TGCGCCAGCAGCATAGGACGGGGGGTAAAAACTGAAGCTTTCTTT

J: TRBJ2-7
D: TRBD2
size: NA
V: TRBV27
CDR3: CASRGDYIYEQYF
DNA: TGTGCCAGCAGAGGGGACTACATATACGAGCAGTACTTC

J: TRBJ2-7
D: NA
size: NA
V: TRBV7-2
CDR3: CASSTQGFGYEQYF
DNA: TGTGCCAGCAGCACCCAGGGCTTTGGGTACGAGCAGTACTTC

J: TRBJ2-7
D: TRBD1
size: NA
V: TRBV6-5
CDR3: CASRTGGSYEQYF
DNA: TGTGCCAGTCGGACAGGGGGAAGTTACGAGCAGTACTTC

J: TRBJ1-1
D: NA
size: few
V: TRBV19
CDR3: CASSMGGNTEAFF
DNA: TGTGCCAGTAGTATGGGGGGGAACACTGAAGCTTTCTTT

J: TRBJ1-1
D: NA
size: few
V: TRBV3-1/TRBV3-2
CDR3: CASSLSPRGTEAFF
DNA: TGTGCCAGCAGCCTCAGCCCTCGGGGGACTGAAGCTTTCTTT

J: TRBJ2-3
D: NA
size: NA
V: TRBV4-3
CDR3: CASRHRVSTDTQYF
DNA: TGCGCCAGCAGACACAGGGTTAGCACAGATACGCAGTATTTT

J: TRBJ1-1
D: NA
size: NA
V: TRBV7-2
CDR3: CASSLGHIGVVGAFF
DNA: TGTGCCAGCAGCTTAGGCCACATAGGGGTGGTGGGGGCCTTCTTT